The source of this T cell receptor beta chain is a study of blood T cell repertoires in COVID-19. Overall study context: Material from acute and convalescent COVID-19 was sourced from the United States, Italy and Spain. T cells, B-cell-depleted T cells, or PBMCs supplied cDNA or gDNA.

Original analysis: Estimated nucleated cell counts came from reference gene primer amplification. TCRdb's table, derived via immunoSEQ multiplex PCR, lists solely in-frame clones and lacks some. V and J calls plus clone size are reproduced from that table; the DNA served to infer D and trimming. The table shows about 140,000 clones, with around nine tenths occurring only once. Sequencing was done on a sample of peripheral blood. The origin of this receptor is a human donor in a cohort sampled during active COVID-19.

CDR3 in amino acids: CAISPRQGYGYTF. CDR3 bases: TGTGCCATCAGTCCTAGACAGGGGTATGGCTACACCTTC. The chain couples TRBV10-3 to TRBJ1-2, with TRBD1 matching over 8 bases. Looked up from germline, CDR1 is ENHRY and CDR2 is SYGVKD. V shed 5 bases, J shed 5 bases, and the junction held 4 bases outside the gene matches. The CDR3 is 13 amino acids.